The source of this T cell receptor (beta chain) is a study of shared clonotypes between healthy human individuals. Study details: CD4 naive and memory got three plates each, CD8 naive two, CD8 memory one. The study, taken as a whole, reports: All-four-donor shared clonotypes had higher generation probabilities than non-shared clonotypes did.

It was CD45RO-negative cells, positively selected for CCR7, that made up naive CD8 cells, with terminally differentiated effector memory CD45RA+ cells excluded. The trim removed 4 bases at V and 6 bases at J, leaving 3 bases unmatched. The V gene's germline CDR1 is KGHSH and CDR2 LQKENI. CDR3 length: 14 amino acids. Using immunoSEQ multiplex PCR, the repertoire was profiled, and TCRdb retains in-frame clones only, with some absent. The repertoire holds a few million clones, roughly 95% seen once, with less than 2% in the top ten. About this clone: Its antigen is as yet unknown.

The TCR sequence derives from a man aged 18-30 years in good health. Some clones in this sample may be carry-over from other donors' samples. The sequenced sample consisted of naive CD8+ T cells from PBMCs. The chain carries TRBV18 and TRBJ2-1; 10 bases match TRBD1. The CDR3 sequence: CASSLGQGGNEQFF. CDR3 bases: TGTGCCAGCTCACTCGGACAGGGGGGCAATGAGCAGTTCTTC.